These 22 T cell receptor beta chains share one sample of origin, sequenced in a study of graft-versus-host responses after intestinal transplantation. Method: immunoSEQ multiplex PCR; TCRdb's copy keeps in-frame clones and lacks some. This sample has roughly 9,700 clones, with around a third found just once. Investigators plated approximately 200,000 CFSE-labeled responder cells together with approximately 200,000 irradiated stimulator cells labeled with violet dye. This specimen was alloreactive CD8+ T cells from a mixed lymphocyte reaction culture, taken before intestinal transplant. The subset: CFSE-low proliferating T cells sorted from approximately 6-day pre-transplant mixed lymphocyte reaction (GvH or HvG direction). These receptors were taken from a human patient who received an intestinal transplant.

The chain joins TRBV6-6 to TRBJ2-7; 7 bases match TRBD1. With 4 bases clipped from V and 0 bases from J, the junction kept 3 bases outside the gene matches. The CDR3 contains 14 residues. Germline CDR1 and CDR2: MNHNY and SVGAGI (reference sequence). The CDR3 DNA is TGTGCCAGCAGTTCTGGGGACAGCTCCTACGAGCAGTACTTC. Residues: CASSSGDSSYEQYF.

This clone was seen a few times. CDR3 in amino acids: CASSLPTEYSNQPQHF. In nucleotides, the CDR3 is TGTGCCAGCAGTTTACCGACAGAGTATAGCAATCAGCCCCAGCATTTT. The rearrangement uses TRBV28 and TRBJ1-5, with D possibly TRBD1 on 5 matching bases. Germline V CDR1 and CDR2: MDHEN, SYDVKM. Trimming left V 2 bases short and J 0 bases short, with 11 bases between. The CDR3 is made up of 16 amino acids.

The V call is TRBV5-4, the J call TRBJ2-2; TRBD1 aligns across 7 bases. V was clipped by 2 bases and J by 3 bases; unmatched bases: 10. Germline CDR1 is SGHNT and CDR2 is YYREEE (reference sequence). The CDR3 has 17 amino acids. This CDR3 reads CASSLGYRGSYTGELFF. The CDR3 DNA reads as TGTGCCAGCAGCTTAGGATACAGGGGATCGTACACCGGGGAGCTGTTTTTT.

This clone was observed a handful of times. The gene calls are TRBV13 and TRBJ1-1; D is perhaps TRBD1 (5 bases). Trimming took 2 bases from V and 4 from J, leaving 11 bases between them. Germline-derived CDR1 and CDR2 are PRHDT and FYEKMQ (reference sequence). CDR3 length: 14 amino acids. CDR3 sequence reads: CASSLSQGGTEAFF. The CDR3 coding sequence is TGTGCCAGCAGCTTAAGCCAGGGTGGCACTGAAGCTTTCTTT.

CDR3 coding DNA: TGTGCCAGCAGCTTACACGGCACCCAGGGAAAAGCTTTCTTT. Its translation is CASSLHGTQGKAFF. This chain connects TRBV7-6 to TRBJ1-1, with a weak D call TRBD1 (5 bases). Trimming shortened V by 2 bases and J by 9 bases, and 16 bases separated the two germline ends. Germline CDR1 SGHVS, CDR2 FNYEAQ. The length of the CDR3 is 14 residues.

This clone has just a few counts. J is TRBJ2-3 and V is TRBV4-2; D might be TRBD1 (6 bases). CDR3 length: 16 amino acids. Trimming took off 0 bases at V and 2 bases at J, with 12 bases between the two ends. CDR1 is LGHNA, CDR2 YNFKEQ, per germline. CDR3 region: CASSQESQGYTDTQYF. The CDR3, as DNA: TGTGCCAGCAGCCAAGAAAGCCAGGGGTACACAGATACGCAGTATTTT.

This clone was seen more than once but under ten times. This CDR3 reads CASSLWRSYEQYF. DNA of the CDR3: TGCGCCAGCAGCTTGTGGAGATCCTACGAGCAGTACTTC. V usage is TRBV5-1 and J usage is TRBJ2-7; D gene ambiguous. Germline CDR1 reads SGHRS; CDR2 reads YFSETQ. The CDR3 covers 13 residues. Trimming cost V 1 base and J 1 base, with 6 bases left between them. The entire variable domain, with the rest obtained from reference TRBV5-1 and TRBJ2-7, is as follows: KAGVTQTPRYLIKTRGQQVTLSCSPISGHRSVSWYQQTPGQGLQFLFEYFSETQRNKGNFPGRFSGRQFSNSRSEMNVSTLELGDSALYLCASSLWRSYEQYFGPGTRLTVT.

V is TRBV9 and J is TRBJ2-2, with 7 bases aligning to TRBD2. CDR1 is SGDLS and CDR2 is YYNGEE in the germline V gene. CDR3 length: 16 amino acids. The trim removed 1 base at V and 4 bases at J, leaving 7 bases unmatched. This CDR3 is CASSVYSGPGTGELFF. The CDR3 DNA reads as TGTGCCAGCAGCGTATATAGCGGGCCGGGCACCGGGGAGCTGTTTTTT.

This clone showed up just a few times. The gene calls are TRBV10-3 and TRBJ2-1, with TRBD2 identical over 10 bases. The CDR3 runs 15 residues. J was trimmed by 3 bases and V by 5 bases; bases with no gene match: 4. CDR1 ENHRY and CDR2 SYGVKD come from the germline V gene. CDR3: CAISTLAGVYNEQFF. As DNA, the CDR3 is TGTGCCATCAGTACTCTAGCGGGAGTCTACAATGAGCAGTTCTTC.

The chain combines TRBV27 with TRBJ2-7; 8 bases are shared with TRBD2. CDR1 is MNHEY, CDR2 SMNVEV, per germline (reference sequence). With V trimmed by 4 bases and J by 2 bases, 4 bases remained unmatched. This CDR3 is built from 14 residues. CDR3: CASSYGGATYEQYF. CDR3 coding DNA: TGTGCCAGCAGTTACGGGGGGGCCACCTACGAGCAGTACTTC.

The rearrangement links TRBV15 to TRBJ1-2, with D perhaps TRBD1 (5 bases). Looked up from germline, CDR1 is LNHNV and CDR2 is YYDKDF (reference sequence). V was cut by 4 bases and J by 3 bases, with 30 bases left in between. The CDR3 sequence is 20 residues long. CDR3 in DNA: TGTGCCACCAGCATCCGGACCGTTTTCCGGGACTCGAGTGGAGACTATGGCTACACCTTC. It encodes CATSIRTVFRDSSGDYGYTF. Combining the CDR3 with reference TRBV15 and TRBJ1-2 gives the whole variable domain DAMVIQNPRYQVTQFGKPVTLSCSQTLNHNVMYWYQQKSSQAPKLLFHYYDKDFNNEADTPDNFQSRRPNTSFCFLDIRSPGLGDTAMYLCATSIRTVFRDSSGDYGYTFGSGTRLTVV.

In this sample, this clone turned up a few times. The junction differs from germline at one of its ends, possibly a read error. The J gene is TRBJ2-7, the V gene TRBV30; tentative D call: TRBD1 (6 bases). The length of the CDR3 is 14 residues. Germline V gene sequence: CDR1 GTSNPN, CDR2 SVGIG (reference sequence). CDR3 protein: CAWCVGSGAYEQYF. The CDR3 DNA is TGTGCCTGGTGTGTGGGGTCAGGGGCATACGAGCAGTACTTC.

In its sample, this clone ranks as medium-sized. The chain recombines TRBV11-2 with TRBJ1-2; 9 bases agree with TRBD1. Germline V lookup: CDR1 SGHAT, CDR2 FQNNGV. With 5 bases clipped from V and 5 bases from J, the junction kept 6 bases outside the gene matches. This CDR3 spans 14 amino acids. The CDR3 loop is CASSPTGGLYGYTF. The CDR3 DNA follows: TGTGCCAGCAGCCCGACAGGGGGTCTGTATGGCTACACCTTC.

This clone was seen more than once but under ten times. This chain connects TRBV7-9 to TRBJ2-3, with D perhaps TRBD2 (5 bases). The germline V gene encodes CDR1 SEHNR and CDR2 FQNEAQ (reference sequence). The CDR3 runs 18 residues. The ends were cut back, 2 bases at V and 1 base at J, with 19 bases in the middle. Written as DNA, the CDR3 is TGTGCCAGCAGCTTAAGTCGAGAGGGTTTCCTGCGCACAGATACGCAGTATTTT. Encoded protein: CASSLSREGFLRTDTQYF.

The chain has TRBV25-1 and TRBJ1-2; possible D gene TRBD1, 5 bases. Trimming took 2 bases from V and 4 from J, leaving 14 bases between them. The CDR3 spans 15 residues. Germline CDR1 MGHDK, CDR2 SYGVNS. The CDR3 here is CASSEGWGESYGYTF. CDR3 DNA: TGTGCCAGCAGTGAAGGATGGGGGGAGAGCTATGGCTACACCTTC.

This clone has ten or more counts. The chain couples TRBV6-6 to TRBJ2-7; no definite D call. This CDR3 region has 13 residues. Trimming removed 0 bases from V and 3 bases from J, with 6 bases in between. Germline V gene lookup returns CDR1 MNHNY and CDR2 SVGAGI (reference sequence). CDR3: CASSYSLDYEQYF. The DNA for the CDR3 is TGTGCCAGCAGTTACTCGCTAGACTACGAGCAGTACTTC.

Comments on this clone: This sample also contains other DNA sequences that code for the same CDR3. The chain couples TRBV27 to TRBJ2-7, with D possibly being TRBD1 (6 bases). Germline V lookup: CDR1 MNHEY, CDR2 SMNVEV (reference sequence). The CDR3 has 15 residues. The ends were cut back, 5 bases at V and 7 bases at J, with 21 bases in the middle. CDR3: CASSISQGSNYEQYF. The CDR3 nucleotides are TGTGCCAGCAGTATCTCGCAGGGGTCGAACTATGAGCAGTACTTC.

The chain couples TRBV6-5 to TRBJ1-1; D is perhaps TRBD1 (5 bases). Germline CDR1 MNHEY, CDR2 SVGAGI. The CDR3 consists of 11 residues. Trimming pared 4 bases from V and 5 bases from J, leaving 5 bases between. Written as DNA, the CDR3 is TGTGCCAGCAGTTCAGGGACTGAAGCTTTCTTT. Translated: CASSSGTEAFF.

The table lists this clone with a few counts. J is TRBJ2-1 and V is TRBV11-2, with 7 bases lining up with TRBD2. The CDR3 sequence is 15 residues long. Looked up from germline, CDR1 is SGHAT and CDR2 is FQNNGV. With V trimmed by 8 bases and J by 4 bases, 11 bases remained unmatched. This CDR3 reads CASVIGASGYNEQFF. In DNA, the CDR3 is TGTGCCAGCGTTATTGGGGCTAGCGGTTACAATGAGCAGTTCTTC.

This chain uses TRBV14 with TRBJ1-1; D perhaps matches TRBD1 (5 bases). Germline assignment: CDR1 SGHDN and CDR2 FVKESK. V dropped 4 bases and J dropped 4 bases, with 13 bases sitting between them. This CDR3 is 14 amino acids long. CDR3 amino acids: CASSLGLGGTEAFF. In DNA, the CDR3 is TGTGCCAGCAGCCTGGGACTTGGGGGCACTGAAGCTTTCTTT.

CDR3 in DNA: TGTGCCAGCAGCTACCAGGGGCGCCCCTACAATGAGCAGTTCTTC. It is translated as CASSYQGRPYNEQFF. The chain links TRBV7-2 to TRBJ2-1; a weak D match, TRBD1 (6 bases). Germline V gene lookup returns CDR1 SGHTA and CDR2 FQGNSA. V shed 4 bases and J shed 2 bases, with 12 bases lying between them. This CDR3 has 15 residues.

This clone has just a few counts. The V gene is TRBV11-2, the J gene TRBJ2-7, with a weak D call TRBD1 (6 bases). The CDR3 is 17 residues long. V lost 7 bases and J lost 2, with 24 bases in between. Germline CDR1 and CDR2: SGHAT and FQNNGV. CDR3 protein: CASTFGGPQRPPYEQYF. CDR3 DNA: TGTGCCAGCACCTTTGGGGGCCCTCAACGCCCGCCCTACGAGCAGTACTTC.